This T cell receptor (beta chain) is from a study of T cells after yellow fever vaccination. V lost 3 bases, J lost 5 bases, and 16 bases lay in between. CDR1 SEHNR and CDR2 FQNEAQ come from the germline V gene (reference sequence). This CDR3 has 15 residues. One entry per CDR3 protein results from TCRdb running MiXCR on the 5' RACE reads. The sample gives 50,000 or so distinct CDR3 sequences, 6.5% to 8% of which show up once; around 24% is in the top ten. This clonotype has only a few counts. The chain combines TRBV7-9 with TRBJ2-5; tentative D call: TRBD2 (6 bases). The sample here was CD8+ T cells not binding an NS4B(214-222) dextramer, sorted from PBMCs, taken about 41 days after the first yellow fever vaccination. The TCR was taken from a man aged 18-30 years who received the YFV17D yellow fever vaccine. The CDR3 here is CASSLLDSGRETQYF. In DNA, the CDR3 is TGTGCCAGCAGCTTGTTAGACAGCGGGCGGGAGACCCAGTACTTC.